The 24 T cell receptor beta chains listed next were all sequenced from one sample in a study of cytomegalovirus exposure and HLA in healthy donors. This PCR relied on a set of 60 Vbeta primers and 13 Jbeta primers. Profiled with immunoSEQ multiplex PCR; TCRdb holds only in-frame clones, not every one. This table holds roughly 150,000 clones, roughly 70% found once. Specimen: PBMCs. The receptors originated from a male donor in good health and CMV-seronegative.

The chain uses TRBV6-1 and TRBJ2-3; 10 bases map to TRBD1. Looked up from germline, CDR1 is MNHNS and CDR2 is SASEGT. The CDR3 totals 15 residues. With 3 bases clipped from V and 2 bases from J, the junction kept 2 bases outside the gene matches. The CDR3 DNA is TGTGCCAGCAGTGAGGACAGGGGGAACACAGATACGCAGTATTTT. Residues: CASSEDRGNTDTQYF.

V is TRBV30 and J is TRBJ1-5; maybe TRBD1 (5 bases). The V gene's germline CDR1 is GTSNPN and CDR2 SVGIG (reference sequence). This CDR3 has 14 residues. Trimming took off 3 bases at V and 6 bases at J, with 15 bases between the two ends. For the CDR3, the DNA is TGTGCCTGGAGGGGACGGGGAGGCGGTCAGCCCCAGCATTTT. Translating it yields CAWRGRGGGQPQHF.

The chain carries TRBV7-3 and TRBJ2-3, with 12 positions matching TRBD2. This CDR3 has 17 amino acids. CDR1 is SGHTA, CDR2 FQGTGA, per germline. With 1 base clipped from V and 5 bases from J, the junction kept 7 bases outside the gene matches. The CDR3 coding sequence is TGTGCCAGCAGCTTAATGGGACTAGCGGGTCCAGGAGATACGCAGTATTTT. It translates to CASSLMGLAGPGDTQYF. Complete variable domain (other parts from reference TRBV7-3 and TRBJ2-3): GAGVSQTPSNKVTEKGKYVELRCDPISGHTALYWYRQSLGQGPEFLIYFQGTGAADDSGLPNDRFFAVRPEGSVSTLKIQRTERGDSAVYLCASSLMGLAGPGDTQYFGPGTRLTVL.

The V call is TRBV29-1, the J call TRBJ1-1; D not resolved. The CDR3 consists of 10 residues. Trimming shortened V by 2 bases and J by 5 bases, and 3 bases separated the two germline ends. In germline, CDR1 is SQVTM, CDR2 ANQGSEA. CDR3 sequence (DNA): TGCAGCGTTGAATATACTGAAGCTTTCTTT. Translating gives CSVEYTEAFF.

The rearrangement uses TRBV28 and TRBJ1-4, with 7 bases aligning to TRBD1. V dropped 0 bases and J dropped 0; count of bases not matched to a gene: 4. The germline CDR1 and CDR2 sequences are MDHEN and SYDVKM. CDR3 length: 17 residues. CDR3 coding DNA: TGTGCCAGCAGTTTATGGGGGACAGTTGCAACTAATGAAAAACTGTTTTTT. Protein: CASSLWGTVATNEKLFF.

This clone is a singleton in its sample. This chain connects TRBV5-1 to TRBJ1-1; TRBD1 might be the D (5 bases). The CDR3 is 16 residues long. CDR1 and CDR2 (germline): SGHRS, YFSETQ. Trimming took off 0 bases at V and 4 bases at J, with 16 bases between the two ends. This chain's CDR3 is CASSLDQGLVATEAFF. The CDR3 bases are TGCGCCAGCAGCTTGGATCAGGGTTTAGTGGCCACTGAAGCTTTCTTT.

The V gene is TRBV5-1, the J gene TRBJ2-1; 7 nucleotides align to TRBD1. The CDR3 consists of 15 residues. CDR1 SGHRS and CDR2 YFSETQ come from the germline V gene. Trimming cost V 6 bases and J 1 base; bases outside gene matches: 7. The CDR3: CASNPDRPSYNEQFF. Here the CDR3 DNA reads TGCGCCAGCAACCCGGACAGGCCTTCCTACAATGAGCAGTTCTTC.

The V call is TRBV4-1, the J call TRBJ2-1; 11 bases match TRBD1. The V segment lost 4 bases and the J segment 7 bases; nucleotides outside the gene matches: 6. Germline V gene sequence: CDR1 MGHRA, CDR2 YSYEKL. This CDR3 comprises 15 residues. The chain's CDR3 is CASSRGQGAWNEQFF. As DNA, the CDR3 is TGCGCCAGCAGCCGCGGACAGGGGGCTTGGAATGAGCAGTTCTTC.

The chain carries TRBV28 and TRBJ1-5; 10 bases are shared with TRBD1. The V segment lost 5 bases and the J segment 4 bases; nucleotides outside the gene matches: 5. CDR1 is MDHEN, CDR2 SYDVKM, per germline. The CDR3 spans 15 residues. The CDR3 DNA reads TGTGCCAGCAGTCAGGGACAGGGGTGGAATCAGCCCCAGCATTTT. Translation: CASSQGQGWNQPQHF.

V usage is TRBV7-2 and J usage is TRBJ2-6; D is unclear. CDR3 length equals 14 residues. The V end lost 4 bases, the J end lost 3 bases, and 7 bases lay between the germline ends. From germline, CDR1 is SGHTA and CDR2 FQGNSA. The CDR3 is CASSSLGGANVLTF. In nucleotides, the CDR3 is TGTGCCAGCAGCTCCCTAGGTGGGGCCAACGTCCTGACTTTC.

V and J are TRBV27 and TRBJ2-3; a possible D gene is TRBD1 (6 bases). The length of the CDR3 is 16 residues. CDR1 is MNHEY and CDR2 is SMNVEV in the germline V gene (reference sequence). V was cut by 5 bases and J by 1 base, with 16 bases left in between. CDR3 protein: CASSILRGSGTDTQYF. CDR3 DNA: TGTGCCAGCAGTATCCTGAGGGGGAGTGGCACAGATACGCAGTATTTT.

This chain links TRBV19 with TRBJ1-4; the D is unclear. Germline V gives CDR1 LNHDA, CDR2 SQIVND (reference sequence). V dropped 8 bases and J dropped 7 bases, with 17 bases sitting between them. CDR3 length: 14 residues. CDR3 region: CASLEEGRSEKLFF. CDR3 in DNA: TGTGCCAGTCTAGAAGAGGGTCGGAGTGAAAAACTGTTTTTT.

The gene calls are TRBV6-1 and TRBJ2-7; TRBD1 matches 12 bases. The CDR3 consists of 15 residues. V lost 5 bases and J lost 6; bases outside the gene matches: 8. Germline-derived CDR1 and CDR2 are MNHNS and SASEGT. In DNA form, the CDR3 reads TGTGCCAGCAGTCGCACGGGACAGGGGGCGCGCGAGCAGTACTTC. Its protein product is CASSRTGQGAREQYF.

This chain joins TRBV28 and TRBJ1-6; no reliable D call. Germline CDR1 and CDR2: MDHEN and SYDVKM. V shed 2 bases and J shed 6 bases, with 11 bases lying between them. This CDR3 comprises 15 residues. The CDR3 nucleotides are TGTGCCAGCAGTTTAAAGCAGGAAGTTAATTCACCCCTCCACTTT. Protein sequence: CASSLKQEVNSPLHF.

This chain joins TRBV28 and TRBJ1-1; a weak D match, TRBD1 (6 bases). V dropped 6 bases and J dropped 5 bases, with 13 bases sitting between them. This CDR3 is 13 amino acids long. Germline CDR1 MDHEN, CDR2 SYDVKM. The CDR3 DNA reads TGTGCCAGCAGGACAGGCCCGAGGACTGAAGCTTTCTTT. Translating gives CASRTGPRTEAFF. Filled out from reference TRBV28 and TRBJ1-1, the complete variable domain reads DVKVTQSSRYLVKRTGEKVFLECVQDMDHENMFWYRQDPGLGLRLIYFSYDVKMKEKGDIPEGYSVSREKKERFSLILESASTNQTSMYLCASRTGPRTEAFFGQGTRLTVV.

This chain joins TRBV30 and TRBJ1-1, with TRBD1 matching over 9 bases. With 3 bases clipped from V and 0 bases from J, the junction kept 8 bases outside the gene matches. The CDR3 totals 16 residues. CDR1 and CDR2 from the germline V gene are GTSNPN and SVGIG (reference sequence). This CDR3 reads CAWRIRDREVNTEAFF. The CDR3 nucleotides read TGTGCCTGGAGGATCCGGGACAGGGAGGTGAACACTGAAGCTTTCTTT.

Turning to this clone: A read error may produce the germline difference seen at one junction end. The chain recombines TRBV7-7 with TRBJ2-3, with 9 nucleotides matching TRBD2. The germline V gene encodes CDR1 SSHAT and CDR2 FNYEAQ (reference sequence). This CDR3 has 15 residues. Here the CDR3 reads CASSLGLAGTDTQYF. The DNA for the CDR3 is TGTGCTAGCAGCTTAGGGCTAGCGGGGACAGATACGCAGTATTTT. Combining the CDR3 with reference TRBV7-7 and TRBJ2-3 gives the whole variable domain GAGVSQSPRYKVTKRGQDVTLRCDPISSHATLYWYQQALGQGPEFLTYFNYEAQPDKSGLPSDRFSAERPEGSISTLTIQRTEQRDSAMYRCASSLGLAGTDTQYFGPGTRLTVL.

The rearrangement uses TRBV27 and TRBJ1-6, with no clear D. V dropped 4 bases and J dropped 2 bases, with 15 bases sitting between them. Germline values: CDR1 MNHEY, CDR2 SMNVEV (reference sequence). The CDR3 sequence is 17 residues long. The DNA of the CDR3 is TGTGCCAGCAGTTCCCATATTCGGGAGGCCTATAATTCACCCCTCCACTTT. Residues: CASSSHIREAYNSPLHF.

V usage is TRBV29-1 and J usage is TRBJ2-3, with D possibly TRBD1 on 5 matching bases. Trimming shortened V by 7 bases and J by 3 bases, and 20 bases separated the two germline ends. The CDR3 runs 15 residues. Per the germline V gene, CDR1 is SQVTM and CDR2 is ANQGSEA. In DNA, the CDR3 is TGCAGCGCCCGAAGGGGCAGGGTTGTGACAGATACGCAGTATTTT. This translates into CSARRGRVVTDTQYF.

This chain joins TRBV4-2 and TRBJ2-1; 9 bases fit TRBD2. Germline assignment: CDR1 LGHNA and CDR2 YNFKEQ. After removal of 4 bases from V and 2 bases from J, the junction contained 9 bases not matched to a gene. The CDR3 length is 17 residues. In DNA form, the CDR3 reads TGTGCCAGCAGCCGCGCGGTTGGCGGGGGGGCCTACAATGAGCAGTTCTTC. This gives the protein CASSRAVGGGAYNEQFF.

The chain carries TRBV11-3 and TRBJ2-1, with 16 bases that match TRBD2. Per the germline V gene, CDR1 is SGHNT and CDR2 is YENEEA. The J segment lost 2 bases and the V segment lost 8 bases, leaving 9 bases of the junction unmatched. The length of the CDR3 is 18 residues. The CDR3 spells CASGTGTSGGETYNEQFF. The CDR3 coding sequence is TGTGCCAGCGGAACCGGGACTAGCGGGGGGGAAACCTACAATGAGCAGTTCTTC.

J is TRBJ2-3 and V is TRBV6-6; TRBD2 aligns across 9 bases. Germline CDR1 MNHNY, CDR2 SVGAGI (reference sequence). With V trimmed by 10 bases and J by 4 bases, 6 bases remained unmatched. The CDR3 totals 13 residues. This CDR3 is CAIRGGASDTQYF. The CDR3 region has the DNA TGTGCCATCCGCGGGGGGGCCTCAGATACGCAGTATTTT.

The count of this clone is one. The chain carries TRBV9 and TRBJ2-1, with 11 positions matching TRBD2. In germline, CDR1 is SGDLS, CDR2 YYNGEE. The CDR3 contains 15 residues. V lost 0 bases to trimming and J lost 10 bases; unmatched junction nucleotides: 6. For the CDR3, the DNA is TGTGCCAGCAGCGTAGCTGGGACTAGCGGAAGCGAGCAGTTCTTC. This translates into CASSVAGTSGSEQFF.

The chain is built from TRBV28 and TRBJ1-2; the match to TRBD1 covers 8 bases. The CDR3 loop spans 15 amino acids. V lost 5 bases and J lost 1; bases outside the gene matches: 6. Germline CDR1 is MDHEN and CDR2 is SYDVKM. For the CDR3, the DNA is TGTGCCAGCAGTACGGACAGGGACAATAACTATGGCTACACCTTC. It yields the protein CASSTDRDNNYGYTF.